This TCR beta chain was obtained from a study of shared clonotypes between healthy human individuals (dated by TCRdb to the early 2020s). Some background on the complete study: Two women and a few men aged 18 to 49 years were included in the cohort. To increase sequencing depth and limit assay-specific biases, different laboratories used diverse techniques to prepare libraries and sequence TCR repertoires. To estimate repertoire size and how much clonotype sharing occurs between individuals, the study deeply sequenced the blood TCR repertoires of five healthy adults. Per donor, three plates each were used for CD4 naive and CD4 memory, two for CD8 naive, and one for CD8 memory. Between about 0.85 and 10 billion PBMCs per donor were obtained by leukapheresis.

As for this clone: Its antigen has not been determined. Base qualities were left out, and no much larger clone turns up one base away.

CDR1 and CDR2 (SGHAT, FQNNGV) derive from the germline V gene. V is shortened by 5 bases, J by 6 bases, and the region joining them spans 15 bases. The CDR3 contains 14 residues, cysteine and phenylalanine counted. Just the 42-base CDR3 DNA is kept, in frame starting at base 1. Donors were healthy HIV-negative adults with no recently reported acute infections or vaccinations. Every donor was a Caucasian adult residing in Nashville, Tennessee, USA. CD4+ T cells were enriched through magnetic negative selection, after which naive cells were positively selected on CD45RA and the remaining negative fraction served as the memory subset. Blood was obtained by leukapheresis, after which PBMCs were separated by Ficoll-Histopaque density gradient centrifugation and cryopreserved in liquid nitrogen vapor phase. Purity and quantity of every magnetically sorted T cell population were checked by analytical flow cytometry. Genomic DNA was isolated from every sorted fraction and measured by UV absorbance on a Nanodrop 2000c.

Using the deep immunoSEQ assay, multiplex PCR amplified TCR CDR3 regions from genomic DNA. For each cell subset, the extracted genomic DNA was distributed evenly across all wells of several immunoSEQ 96-well plates, and each plate served as one replicate. Each replicate PCR for sorted subsets received around 200 ng genomic DNA, equal to about 30,000 T cell genomes. Purified libraries were measured with a Qubit 3.0 fluorometer, size-checked on a Bioanalyzer 2100, and measured again with the KAPA Library Quantification kit. Every immunoSEQ 96-well plate was sequenced on a dedicated single-read 150-cycle Illumina NextSeq 550 flow cell. The study's own analysis went as follows. Because only junctional sequences without quality scores were contained in the immunoSEQ output, filtering matching that applied to full-length reads could not be performed. To assign V/J genes and CDR3, sequences were annotated using PyIR, a Python wrapper for IgBLAST v1.9, with IMGT germline references. Reads were removed for weak V/J assignments (E-value above 1e-6), missing CDR3, stop codons, out-of-frame junctions, or ambiguous translated residues. V3J clonotypes were defined by identical inferred V gene, J gene, and CDR3 amino acid sequence. Percentage overlap between repertoires was computed as shared unique clonotypes divided by the size of the smaller repertoire. Repertoire richness was assessed with RTK rarefaction, the Chao1 estimator, and Recon v2.1 estimates of unobserved clonotypes. Generation probabilities for all TCRbeta clonotypes obtained by the gDNA method from four donors were computed using OLGA. TCRdb mirrors the immuneACCESS table, restricted to in-frame sequences. Some clones are absent from its copies; in checked studies, under half trace to an unresolved V gene, and the reason for the others is unknown. The V and J calls and clone size were taken over from that table, and D and trimming were inferred from the DNA. The sample table shows 2 million to 2.5 million clones, and 80% to 95% are seen once. The biggest ten clones account for approximately 0.4% of the sample.

The paper's findings and limits, for the study overall: Larger estimated clonotype richness was generally found for naive subsets than for memory subsets. Pairwise subsampling led to the expectation that sequencing depth would affect the degree of clonotype sharing among donors. The small number of donors limited the genetic and exposure-history diversity represented. Around 5.4% of naive CD4, around 3.6% of naive CD8, 2.3% of memory CD4, and over 0.35% of memory CD8 clonotypes were shared across a few donors. Clonotypes shared by all four sorted-subset donors showed higher generation probabilities than non-shared clonotypes. Sampling was limited to blood, and TCR repertoires in tissue likely differ from TCR repertoires in blood. Even with the large sequencing depth, rarefaction of the sorted-subset datasets indicated that sequencing was incomplete.

The chain joins TRBV11-2 to TRBJ2-3; the D call could be TRBD1 or TRBD2, with each sharing 6 bases. The source of this sequence is a man between 18 and 29 years old in good health. Some clones in this sample may be carry-over from other donors' samples. The sequencing sample was made of naive CD4+ T cells from PBMCs. According to the study, the label for this sample's cell subset or site signals: CD45RA+ positively selected. CDR3 sequence: CASSPSGGGDTQYF. At the DNA level, the sequence is TGTGCCAGCAGCCCCTCTGGAGGGGGTGATACGCAGTATTTT.